The 23 T cell receptor beta chains in this list originate from one sample, sequenced in a study of cytomegalovirus exposure and HLA in healthy donors. The data were produced by immunoSEQ multiplex PCR, yet TCRdb's version contains in-frame clones alone and is incomplete. The sample consists of 150,000 or so clones, over 90% of them appearing once. Sequenced input: PBMCs. These receptors came from a man in his late teens or twenties in good health and CMV-seropositive.

V gene TRBV7-9 combines with J gene TRBJ2-7; 7 nucleotides line up with TRBD1. Looked up from germline, CDR1 is SEHNR and CDR2 is FQNEAQ (reference sequence). The CDR3 has 14 amino acids. Germline trimming cut 3 bases from V and 4 bases from J; bases unmatched to any gene: 6. The CDR3 nucleotides are TGTGCCAGCAGCTTCAGACAGGGACCGTACGAGCAGTACTTC. Translating gives CASSFRQGPYEQYF.

The chain is built from TRBV7-8 and TRBJ2-7, with 7 bases identical to TRBD1. Germline CDR1 reads SGHVS; CDR2 reads FQNEAQ. The V gene end was trimmed by 3 bases and the J gene end by 3 bases; junction bases not matched to a gene: 11. There are 16 residues in the CDR3. The CDR3 DNA follows: TGTGCCAGCAGCTTGTTTCCGGGACAGCACATCTACGAGCAGTACTTC. Its protein product is CASSLFPGQHIYEQYF. The whole variable domain, remainder taken from reference TRBV7-8 and TRBJ2-7, is GAGVSQSPRYKVAKRGQDVALRCDPISGHVSLFWYQQALGQGPEFLTYFQNEAQLDKSGLPSDRFFAERPEGSVSTLKIQRTQQEDSAVYLCASSLFPGQHIYEQYFGPGTRLTVT.

The rearrangement joins TRBV27 to TRBJ1-1; D might be TRBD1 (5 bases). V was pared by 4 bases and J by 4 bases, with 16 bases between. The CDR3 runs to 15 residues. Germline V gene lookup returns CDR1 MNHEY and CDR2 SMNVEV (reference sequence). The CDR3: CASSSLNKGLTEAFF. The CDR3 DNA reads TGTGCCAGCAGTTCCCTCAATAAGGGACTCACTGAAGCTTTCTTT.

V gene TRBV7-9 combines with J gene TRBJ1-4, with a possible D match to TRBD1 (6 bases). The CDR3 contains 13 residues. The ends were cut back, 5 bases at V and 7 bases at J, with 11 bases in the middle. Germline CDR1 is SEHNR and CDR2 is FQNEAQ (reference sequence). Written as DNA, the CDR3 is TGTGCCAGCAGCGCAGGGGTAGGTGAAAAACTGTTTTTT. Its translation: CASSAGVGEKLFF.

This clone came up once. The V call is TRBV7-9, the J call TRBJ2-1, with 12 positions matching TRBD2. Germline-derived CDR1 and CDR2 are SEHNR and FQNEAQ (reference sequence). The length of the CDR3 is 16 residues. Losses at the gene ends were 2 bases for V and 8 bases for J; bases not matched to a gene: 7. CDR3 sequence (DNA): TGTGCCAGCAGCTTAACCCTAGCGGGAGGGCCTCATGAGCAGTTCTTC. Amino acids: CASSLTLAGGPHEQFF.

The count of this clone is one. The J gene is TRBJ2-7, the V gene TRBV28; D perhaps matches TRBD1 (6 bases). The CDR3 extends over 18 amino acids. Germline-derived CDR1 and CDR2 are MDHEN and SYDVKM. The V and J ends lost 6 bases and 7 bases respectively, with 31 bases between them. CDR3 residues: CASREPLPLGHPGGEQYF. The CDR3 DNA follows: TGTGCCAGCAGGGAACCTCTGCCGTTGGGACACCCCGGTGGGGAGCAGTACTTC.

The chain carries TRBV7-2 and TRBJ1-2; weak D call: TRBD1 (5 bases). The germline gives CDR1 SGHTA, CDR2 FQGNSA. CDR3 length: 18 residues. V was clipped by 4 bases and J by 2 bases, with 23 bases between them. The CDR3 DNA follows: TGTGCCAGCAGCTATGCCTCCAGGGTTCCCGCCTTGAACTATGGCTACACCTTC. This sequence encodes CASSYASRVPALNYGYTF.

The J gene is TRBJ1-5, the V gene TRBV6-6; D gene unclear. The germline gives CDR1 MNHNY, CDR2 SVGAGI (reference sequence). The germline V and J ends were trimmed by 2 bases and 6 bases, with 14 bases remaining between them. This CDR3 contains 15 residues. CDR3 amino acids: CASSYPGLTGQPQHF. CDR3 nucleotides: TGTGCCAGCAGTTACCCGGGTCTAACGGGTCAGCCCCAGCATTTT.

The DNA of the CDR3 is TGTGCCAGCAGCCGCTCCGGGACTAGCGGTACCTACGAGCAGTACTTC. Translated: CASSRSGTSGTYEQYF. The gene calls are TRBV7-6 and TRBJ2-7; TRBD2 matches at 11 bases. The CDR3 is 16 amino acids. Per germline, CDR1 SGHVS and CDR2 FNYEAQ. Trimming removed 5 bases from V and 2 bases from J; junction bases left unmatched: 8.

The count of this clone is one. CDR3 loop: CASSRQGNGYTF. The CDR3 region has the DNA TGTGCCAGCAGCCGACAGGGAAATGGCTACACCTTC. The rearrangement uses TRBV6-5 and TRBJ1-2; 7 bases fit TRBD1. The V gene's germline CDR1 is MNHEY and CDR2 SVGAGI. Trimming took 6 bases from V and 6 from J; bases not matched to a gene: 4. The CDR3 has 12 residues.

The rearrangement uses TRBV7-9 and TRBJ1-1; TRBD1 is a possible D gene (5 bases). The CDR3 length is 13 residues. The germline V and J ends were trimmed by 5 bases and 1 base, with 8 bases remaining between them. CDR1 SEHNR and CDR2 FQNEAQ come from the germline V gene (reference sequence). The CDR3 sequence: CASSDRPNTEAFF. The CDR3 bases are TGTGCCAGCAGCGACAGACCGAACACTGAAGCTTTCTTT.

The J gene is TRBJ1-2, the V gene TRBV5-1; TRBD1 aligns across 7 bases. The CDR3 is 13 residues long. The junction had 0 bases not matched to a gene; V was cut back by 2 bases and J by 2 bases. CDR1 and CDR2 from the germline V gene are SGHRS and YFSETQ. The chain's CDR3 is CASSFRGNYGYTF. CDR3 nucleotide sequence: TGCGCCAGCAGCTTCAGGGGGAACTATGGCTACACCTTC.

This clone was detected only a few times. V and J are TRBV4-2 and TRBJ1-5, with a weak D call TRBD1 (6 bases). CDR3 length equals 15 residues. V shed 1 base and J shed 3 bases, with 10 bases lying between them. Germline values: CDR1 LGHNA, CDR2 YNFKEQ. CDR3 DNA sequence: TGTGCCAGCAGCCAAGCTGGGGACACCAATCAGCCCCAGCATTTT. This translates into CASSQAGDTNQPQHF.

The chain recombines TRBV7-9 with TRBJ1-4; D ambiguous. Germline values: CDR1 SEHNR, CDR2 FQNEAQ (reference sequence). This CDR3 has 12 residues. The ends were cut back, 8 bases at V and 10 bases at J, with 14 bases in the middle. CDR3 region: CASDRVAGKLFF. In DNA form, the CDR3 reads TGTGCCAGCGACCGAGTAGCGGGAAAACTGTTTTTT.

This sequence joins TRBV18 and TRBJ2-5; 8 bases fit TRBD2. CDR3 length: 18 amino acids. After removal of 0 bases from V and 0 bases from J, the junction contained 9 bases not matched to a gene. The germline V gene has CDR1 KGHSH and CDR2 LQKENI. As DNA, the CDR3 is TGTGCCAGCTCACCACCCGATCCCCCGGGACTAGACCAAGAGACCCAGTACTTC. This translates into CASSPPDPPGLDQETQYF.

The rearrangement joins TRBV28 to TRBJ2-1, with 10 bases aligning to TRBD2. The germline CDR1 and CDR2 sequences are MDHEN and SYDVKM. Germline trimming cut 7 bases from V and 6 bases from J; bases unmatched to any gene: 6. This CDR3 contains 14 residues. Here the CDR3 reads CASTLGTSANEQFF. The CDR3 region has the DNA TGTGCCAGCACCTTGGGGACTAGCGCCAATGAGCAGTTCTTC.

The chain employs TRBV5-6 and TRBJ2-7; D is perhaps TRBD2 (6 bases). Trimming stripped 4 bases from V and 6 bases from J, with 11 bases between. This CDR3 is 12 amino acids long. The germline V gene encodes CDR1 SGHDT and CDR2 YYEEEE. DNA of the CDR3: TGTGCCAGCAGCGCGCAGGGAGGCGAGCAGTACTTC. It translates to CASSAQGGEQYF. Complete variable domain (other parts from reference TRBV5-6 and TRBJ2-7): DAGVTQSPTHLIKTRGQQVTLRCSPKSGHDTVSWYQQALGQGPQFIFQYYEEEERQRGNFPDRFSGHQFPNYSSELNVNALLLGDSALYLCASSAQGGEQYFGPGTRLTVT.

The chain combines TRBV7-9 with TRBJ2-5; D possibly corresponds to TRBD2 (5 bases). The CDR3 length is 16 residues. Germline V gene sequence: CDR1 SEHNR, CDR2 FQNEAQ (reference sequence). The V gene lost 0 bases and the J gene lost 5 bases, with 16 bases spanning the gap. In nucleotides, the CDR3 is TGTGCCAGCAGCTTAGCAGTAGCGCAAGACTTGGAGACCCAGTACTTC. Translated: CASSLAVAQDLETQYF.

The CDR3 DNA sequence: TGCGCCAGCAGCGGCGGGACAGGGTATATTCACGAGCAGTACTTC. Translating it yields CASSGGTGYIHEQYF. This chain links TRBV5-1 with TRBJ2-7; 9 nucleotides align to TRBD1. CDR1 SGHRS and CDR2 YFSETQ come from the germline V gene. The V segment lost 4 bases and the J segment 5 bases; nucleotides outside the gene matches: 10. The CDR3 totals 15 residues.

This clone has just a few counts. The genes are TRBV10-3 and TRBJ1-3, with TRBD1 matching 7 bases. Trimming removed 9 bases from V and 0 bases from J; junction bases left unmatched: 2. Germline values: CDR1 ENHRY, CDR2 SYGVKD. The CDR3 is 13 residues long. CDR3 coding DNA: TGTGCCATACGGGACAGCTCTGGAAACACCATATATTTT. Amino acid sequence: CAIRDSSGNTIYF.

As DNA, the CDR3 is TGCGCCAGCAGCTTGGAAGCAGGGGGAATTGAAGCTTTCTTT. Translating gives CASSLEAGGIEAFF. The rearrangement links TRBV5-1 to TRBJ1-1; 7 positions agree with TRBD1. From germline, CDR1 is SGHRS and CDR2 YFSETQ. Losses at the gene ends were 0 bases for V and 7 bases for J; bases not matched to a gene: 6. The CDR3 is made up of 14 amino acids.

The chain is built from TRBV5-1 and TRBJ2-2, with TRBD2 identical over 10 bases. In germline, CDR1 is SGHRS, CDR2 YFSETQ. V lost 0 bases, J lost 6 bases, and 5 bases stayed unmatched. CDR3 length: 16 residues. Written as DNA, the CDR3 is TGCGCCAGCAGCTTGGATCCTCTAGCGGGAGCCGGGGAGCTGTTTTTT. Encoded protein: CASSLDPLAGAGELFF.

V usage is TRBV27 and J usage is TRBJ2-2, with TRBD2 as a possible D gene (5 bases). Germline CDR1 and CDR2: MNHEY and SMNVEV (reference sequence). The V gene lost 5 bases and the J gene lost 6 bases, with 7 bases spanning the gap. This CDR3 is 12 amino acids long. The CDR3 is CASSGLAGELFF. CDR3 in DNA: TGTGCCAGCAGTGGACTCGCCGGGGAGCTGTTTTTT.